The table lists the clone carrying this TCR beta chain with a few counts. What it binds is unknown. TCRbeta library preparation incorporated unique molecular identifiers. TCRdb re-called the PCR reads through MiXCR, storing one row per CDR3 protein. The data contain about 440,000 distinct CDR3 sequences, around two fifths of them singletons. The data belong to a study of T-cell reconstitution after alpha-beta-depleted transplantation in children. Notes on the study in general: Once a year had passed after transplant, T-cell counts and diversity came mostly from newly produced T cells.

Germline V gives CDR1 LGHNA, CDR2 YNFKEQ. This CDR3 region has 16 residues. Trimming cost V 0 bases and J 8 bases; bases outside gene matches: 9. The material was PBMCs, obtained before TCRalphabeta/CD19-depleted stem cell transplant. The receptor was derived from a girl aged 2 to 10 with aplastic anemia, due to receive a stem cell transplant. The V gene is TRBV4-2, the J gene TRBJ2-1, with TRBD2 matching over 8 bases. The CDR3 DNA follows: TGTGCCAGCAGCCAAGATGTAAGCGGGAGAGGGGATGAGCAGTTCTTC. It specifies CASSQDVSGRGDEQFF.